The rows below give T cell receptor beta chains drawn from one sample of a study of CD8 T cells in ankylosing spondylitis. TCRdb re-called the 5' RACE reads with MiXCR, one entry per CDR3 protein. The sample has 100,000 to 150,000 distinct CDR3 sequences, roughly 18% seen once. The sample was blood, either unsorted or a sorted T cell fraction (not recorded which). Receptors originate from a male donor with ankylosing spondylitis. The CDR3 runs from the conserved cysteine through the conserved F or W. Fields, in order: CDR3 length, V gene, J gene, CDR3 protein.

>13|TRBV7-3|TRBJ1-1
CASNGQGWTEAFF
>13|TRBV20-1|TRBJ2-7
CSASGTLSYEQYF
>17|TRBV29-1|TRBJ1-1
CSVVGTGDLPPNTEAFF
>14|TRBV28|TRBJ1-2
CASRPTGPNYGYTF
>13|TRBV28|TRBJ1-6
CASSSTGEQSLHF
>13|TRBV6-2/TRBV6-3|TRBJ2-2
CASSGQRTGELFF
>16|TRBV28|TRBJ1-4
CASRQTGSATNEKLFF
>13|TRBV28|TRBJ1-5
CASKDRSNQPQHF
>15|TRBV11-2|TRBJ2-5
CASSPTRNIQETQYF
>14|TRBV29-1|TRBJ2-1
CSAEGLSSGNEQFF
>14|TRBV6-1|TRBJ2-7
CASRGLHPSYEQYF
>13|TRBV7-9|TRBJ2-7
CASSLDAFIEQYF
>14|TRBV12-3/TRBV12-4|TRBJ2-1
CASSLSPGETEQFF
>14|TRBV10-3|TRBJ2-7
CAISSDRTPLEQYF
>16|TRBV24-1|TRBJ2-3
CATSGLRQKSTDTQYF
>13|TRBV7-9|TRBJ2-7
CASCPGGSYEQYF
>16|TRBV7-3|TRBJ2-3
CASSLSLAGGVDTQYF
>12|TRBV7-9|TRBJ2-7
CASSLVRDEQYF
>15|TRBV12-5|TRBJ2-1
CASGLVQVAEDEQFF
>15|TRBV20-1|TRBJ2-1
CSAGVLAGVTNEQFF
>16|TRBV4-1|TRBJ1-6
CASSQDGGTGNSPLHF
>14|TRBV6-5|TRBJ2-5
CASSYTTTKETQYF
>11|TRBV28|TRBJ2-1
CASSLLNEQFF
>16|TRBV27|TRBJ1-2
CASSKQYVPSHYGYTF
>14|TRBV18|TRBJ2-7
CASSPPDRYYEQYF
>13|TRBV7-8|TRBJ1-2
CASSLAHVHGYTF
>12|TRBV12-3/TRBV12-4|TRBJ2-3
CASSFSPDTQYF
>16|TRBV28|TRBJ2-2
CASSLPPSAWAGELFF
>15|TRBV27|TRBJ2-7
CASSAPGSGTDEQYF
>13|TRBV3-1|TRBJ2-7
CASSQVAYYEQYF
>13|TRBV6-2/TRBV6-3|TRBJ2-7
CASSLTRTGEQYF
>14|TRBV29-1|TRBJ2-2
CSAPGLAGTGELFF
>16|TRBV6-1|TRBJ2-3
CAYTPRGPRRTDTQYF
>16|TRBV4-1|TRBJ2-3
CASSQDEKLSTDTQYF
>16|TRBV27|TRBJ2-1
CASSARLAKDYNEQFF
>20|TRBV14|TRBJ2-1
CASSKGRELAGGIAYNEQFF
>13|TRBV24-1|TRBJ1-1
CATRPDGGTEAFF
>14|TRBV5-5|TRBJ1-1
CASSLWPGNTEAFF
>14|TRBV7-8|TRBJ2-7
CASSLAAGGYEQYF
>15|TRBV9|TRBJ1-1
CASSTPDLMNTEAFF